The 4 T cell receptor beta chains listed next were all sequenced from one sample in a study of T cell responses to AZD1222 COVID-19 vaccine. Clones were read by immunoSEQ multiplex PCR, and TCRdb kept only the in-frame ones, dropping some. The repertoire holds 150,000 or so clones, with about 90% as singletons. The sample in question was peripheral blood, obtained 28 days after the second AZD1222 dose. Receptors originate from an adult who received the AZD1222 COVID-19 vaccine.

The rearrangement links TRBV28 to TRBJ2-1; D ambiguous. This CDR3 has 12 residues. The V and J ends lost 0 bases and 10 bases respectively, with 7 bases between them. Germline V gives CDR1 MDHEN, CDR2 SYDVKM. Written as DNA, the CDR3 is TGTGCCAGCAGTTTATGGGGTAAGGAGCAGTTCTTC. Its protein product is CASSLWGKEQFF.

In its sample, this clone was seen once. This rearrangement joins TRBV9 to TRBJ1-5, with D hard to call. Germline lookup yields CDR1 SGDLS and CDR2 YYNGEE. Trimming stripped 4 bases from V and 7 bases from J, with 15 bases between. There are 14 residues in the CDR3. This chain's CDR3 is CASSPRSGGQPQHF. The CDR3 region has the DNA TGTGCCAGCAGCCCCAGATCGGGAGGCCAGCCCCAGCATTTT.

The DNA of the CDR3 is TGTGCCAGCAGCTTGGACAGGGGCGGCAACGAGCAGTACTTC. Its protein is CASSLDRGGNEQYF. This rearrangement joins TRBV7-3 to TRBJ2-7; 9 bases are a match to TRBD1. Trimming took 3 bases from V and 5 from J; bases not matched to a gene: 5. In germline, CDR1 is SGHTA, CDR2 FQGTGA. The CDR3 totals 14 residues.

CDR3: CASSQALAGGGTGELFF. CDR3 bases: TGCGCCAGCAGCCAAGCCCTAGCGGGAGGGGGCACCGGGGAGCTGTTTTTT. This sequence joins TRBV4-1 and TRBJ2-2, with 12 bases that match TRBD2. Germline CDR1 is MGHRA and CDR2 is YSYEKL. Trimming at V came to 1 base and at J to 4 bases, leaving 4 bases not matched to a gene. The CDR3 covers 17 residues.